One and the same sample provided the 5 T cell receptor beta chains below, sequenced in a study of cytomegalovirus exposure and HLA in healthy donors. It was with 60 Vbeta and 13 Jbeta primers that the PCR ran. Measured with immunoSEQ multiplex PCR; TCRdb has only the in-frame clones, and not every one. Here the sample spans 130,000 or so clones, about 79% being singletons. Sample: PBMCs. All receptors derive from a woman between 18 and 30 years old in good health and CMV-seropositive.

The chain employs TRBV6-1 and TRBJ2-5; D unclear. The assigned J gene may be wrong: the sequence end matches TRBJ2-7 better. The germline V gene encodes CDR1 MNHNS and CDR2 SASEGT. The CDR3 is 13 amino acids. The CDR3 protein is CASRVPLEYEQYF. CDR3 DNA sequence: TGTGCCAGCAGGGTGCCCCTTGAGTACGAGCAGTACTTC.

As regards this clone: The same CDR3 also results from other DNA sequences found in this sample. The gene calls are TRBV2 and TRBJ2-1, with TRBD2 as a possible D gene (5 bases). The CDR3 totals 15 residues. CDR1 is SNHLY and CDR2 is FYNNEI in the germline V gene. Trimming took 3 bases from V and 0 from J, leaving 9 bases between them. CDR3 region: CASSESGSSYNEQFF. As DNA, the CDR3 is TGTGCCAGCAGTGAGTCGGGGAGCTCCTACAATGAGCAGTTCTTC.

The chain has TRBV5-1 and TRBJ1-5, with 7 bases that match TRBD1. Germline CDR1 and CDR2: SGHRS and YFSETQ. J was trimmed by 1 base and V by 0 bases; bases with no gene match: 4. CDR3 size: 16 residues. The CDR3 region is CASSLEGGVSNQPQHF. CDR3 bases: TGCGCCAGCAGCTTGGAAGGGGGCGTGAGCAATCAGCCCCAGCATTTT. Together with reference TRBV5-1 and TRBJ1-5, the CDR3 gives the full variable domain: KAGVTQTPRYLIKTRGQQVTLSCSPISGHRSVSWYQQTPGQGLQFLFEYFSETQRNKGNFPGRFSGRQFSNSRSEMNVSTLELGDSALYLCASSLEGGVSNQPQHFGDGTRLSIL.

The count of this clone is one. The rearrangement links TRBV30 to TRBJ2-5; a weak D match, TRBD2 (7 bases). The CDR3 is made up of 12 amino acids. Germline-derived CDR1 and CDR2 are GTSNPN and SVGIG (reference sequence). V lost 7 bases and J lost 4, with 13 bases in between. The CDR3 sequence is CAYTGGGETQYF. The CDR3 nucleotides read TGTGCCTACACGGGGGGCGGAGAGACCCAGTACTTC.

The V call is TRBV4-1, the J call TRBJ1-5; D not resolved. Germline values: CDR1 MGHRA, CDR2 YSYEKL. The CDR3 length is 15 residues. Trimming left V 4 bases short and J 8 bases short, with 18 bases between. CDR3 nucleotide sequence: TGCGCCAGCAGCCCCCCCGAAGGTAGCTTCGAGCCCCAGCATTTT. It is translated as CASSPPEGSFEPQHF.